This T cell receptor beta chain was sequenced during a study of blood T cell repertoires in COVID-19. Study in general: Acute-phase and convalescent COVID-19 samples originated in the United States, Italy and Spain. The cDNA or gDNA used as material had been derived from T cells, B-cell-depleted T cells, or PBMCs.

Methods used by the authors: Scientists estimated how many nucleated cells there were by amplifying reference gene primers. Clones were sequenced by immunoSEQ multiplex PCR, and TCRdb holds only the in-frame ones, with some missing. The V and J calls and the clone size are those of that table, but D and trimming were determined from the DNA. The sample includes tens of thousands of clones, 75% to 95% seen only once; the top ten take around a sixth. Sequenced input: peripheral blood. The receptor comes from a man aged 80 or over with acute or convalescent COVID-19.

CDR3: CASKQGRNTEAFF. The CDR3 DNA sequence: TGTGCCAGTAAACAGGGAAGGAACACTGAAGCTTTCTTT. This sequence joins TRBV6-5 and TRBJ1-1; a possible D gene is TRBD1 (6 bases). Trimming removed 9 bases from V and 1 base from J, with 12 bases in between. Looked up from germline, CDR1 is MNHEY and CDR2 is SVGAGI. The CDR3 contains 13 residues.